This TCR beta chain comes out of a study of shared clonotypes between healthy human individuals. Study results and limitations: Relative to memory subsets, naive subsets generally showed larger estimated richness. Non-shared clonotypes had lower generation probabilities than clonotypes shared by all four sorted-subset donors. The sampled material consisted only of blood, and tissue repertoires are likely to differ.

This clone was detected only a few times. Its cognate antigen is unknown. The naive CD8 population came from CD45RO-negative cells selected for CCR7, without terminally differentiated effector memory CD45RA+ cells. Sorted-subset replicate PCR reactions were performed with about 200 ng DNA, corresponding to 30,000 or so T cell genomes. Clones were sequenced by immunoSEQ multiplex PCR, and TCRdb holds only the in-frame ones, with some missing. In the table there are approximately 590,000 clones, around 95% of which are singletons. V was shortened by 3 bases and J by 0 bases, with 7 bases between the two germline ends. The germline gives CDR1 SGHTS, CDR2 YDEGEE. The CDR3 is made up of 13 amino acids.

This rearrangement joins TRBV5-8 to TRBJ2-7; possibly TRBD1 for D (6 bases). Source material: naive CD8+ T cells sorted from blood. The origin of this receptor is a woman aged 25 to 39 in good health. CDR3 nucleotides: TGTGCCAGCAGCTGGGACATCTCCTACGAGCAGTACTTC. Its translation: CASSWDISYEQYF.